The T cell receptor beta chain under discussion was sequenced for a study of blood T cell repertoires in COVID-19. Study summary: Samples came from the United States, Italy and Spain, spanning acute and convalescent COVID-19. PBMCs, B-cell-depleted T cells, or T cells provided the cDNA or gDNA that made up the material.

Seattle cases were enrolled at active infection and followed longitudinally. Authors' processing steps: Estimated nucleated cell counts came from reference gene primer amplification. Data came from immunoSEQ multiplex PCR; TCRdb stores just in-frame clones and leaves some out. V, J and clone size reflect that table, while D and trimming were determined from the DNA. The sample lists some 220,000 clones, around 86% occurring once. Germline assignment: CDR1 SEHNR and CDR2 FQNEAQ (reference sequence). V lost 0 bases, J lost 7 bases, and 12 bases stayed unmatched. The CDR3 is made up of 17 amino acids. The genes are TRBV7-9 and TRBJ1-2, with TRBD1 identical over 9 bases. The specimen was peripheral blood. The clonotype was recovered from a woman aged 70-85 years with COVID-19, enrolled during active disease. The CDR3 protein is CASSLAVTTGGAFGYTF. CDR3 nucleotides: TGTGCCAGCAGCTTAGCGGTTACTACAGGGGGCGCGTTTGGCTACACCTTC. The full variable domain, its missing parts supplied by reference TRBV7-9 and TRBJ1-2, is DTGVSQNPRHKITKRGQNVTFRCDPISEHNRLYWYRQTLGQGPEFLTYFQNEAQLEKSRLLSDRFSAERPKGSFSTLEIQRTEQGDSAMYLCASSLAVTTGGAFGYTFGSGTRLTVV.